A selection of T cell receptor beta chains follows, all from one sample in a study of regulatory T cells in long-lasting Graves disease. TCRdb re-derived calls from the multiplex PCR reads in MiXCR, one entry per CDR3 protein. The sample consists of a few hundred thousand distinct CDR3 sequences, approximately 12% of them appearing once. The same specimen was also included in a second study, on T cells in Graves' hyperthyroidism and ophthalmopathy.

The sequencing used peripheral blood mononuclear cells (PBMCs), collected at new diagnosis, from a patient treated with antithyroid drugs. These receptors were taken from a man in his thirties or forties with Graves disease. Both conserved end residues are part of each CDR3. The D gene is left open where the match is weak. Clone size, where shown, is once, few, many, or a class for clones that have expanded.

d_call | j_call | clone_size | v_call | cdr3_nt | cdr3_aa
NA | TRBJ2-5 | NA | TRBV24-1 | TGTGCCACCAGTGACGCCGATGGGACTGTGGAGACCCAGTACTTC | CATSDADGTVETQYF
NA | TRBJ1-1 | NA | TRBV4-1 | TGCGCCAGCAGCCAGAAACCGTGGCTTCAATACACTGAAGCTTTCTTT | CASSQKPWLQYTEAFF
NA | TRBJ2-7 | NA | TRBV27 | TGTGCCAGCAGTTTCTTCCCAGGGTACGAGCAGTACTTC | CASSFFPGYEQYF
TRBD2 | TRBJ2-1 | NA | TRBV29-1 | TGCAGCGTTGAACAAAGCGGGATTGACTTGAATGAGCAGTTCTTC | CSVEQSGIDLNEQFF
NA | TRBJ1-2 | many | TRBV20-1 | TGCAGTGCTAGCCCCCCATTGGGGATGGGAGGCTACACCTTC | CSASPPLGMGGYTF
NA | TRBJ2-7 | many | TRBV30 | TGTGCCTGGAGTCGCGTTCCTTCCTACGAGCAGTACTTC | CAWSRVPSYEQYF
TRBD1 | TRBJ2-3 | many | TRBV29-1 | TGCAGCGTTGTAGGGAGAGGGGGCTATGTCACAGATACGCAGTATTTT | CSVVGRGGYVTDTQYF
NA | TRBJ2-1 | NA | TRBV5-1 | TGCGTCAGCAGCTTGGAGGGGGCCCGCTACAATGAGCAGTTCTTC | CVSSLEGARYNEQFF
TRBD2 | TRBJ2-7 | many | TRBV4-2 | TGTGCCAGCAGCCAACAAACTAGCGGGAGGGCCAGGGAGCAGTACTTC | CASSQQTSGRAREQYF
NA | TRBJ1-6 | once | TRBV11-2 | TGTGCCAGCAGCCCTCTGACCACCGAGTCTTCACCCCTCCACTTT | CASSPLTTESSPLHF
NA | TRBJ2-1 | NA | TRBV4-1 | TGCGCCAGCAGCCAAGAGAAGTACTACAATGAGCAGTTCTTC | CASSQEKYYNEQFF